A single sample gave rise to the 8 T cell receptor beta chains below, sequenced in a study of a mutant IDH1 vaccine in newly diagnosed glioma. Using immunoSEQ multiplex PCR, the repertoire was profiled, and TCRdb retains in-frame clones only, with some absent. The table records some 70,000 clones, over 75% of them present only once. As for time point: week 23, last vaccination. Each dose of the vaccine consisted of 300 ug of mutant IDH1 20-mer peptide, with topical imiquimod. These receptors are not linked to any known antigen. Sample: PBMCs, taken from a glioma patient whose treatment included an IDH1 peptide vaccine. These receptors came from a man aged 18 to 29 with glioma.

The chain combines TRBV28 with TRBJ1-5; D gene unclear. Looked up from germline, CDR1 is MDHEN and CDR2 is SYDVKM. V was pared by 2 bases and J by 0 bases, with 5 bases between. This CDR3 has 14 amino acids. The CDR3 DNA follows: TGTGCCAGCAGTTTAAAGGGTAGCAATCAGCCCCAGCATTTT. This translates into CASSLKGSNQPQHF.

V usage is TRBV5-1 and J usage is TRBJ2-3; D not resolved. The CDR3 loop spans 17 amino acids. Germline V CDR1 and CDR2: SGHRS, YFSETQ. Trimming left V 0 bases short and J 3 bases short, with 17 bases between. CDR3 coding DNA: TGCGCCAGCAGCTTGGCCCCCCGAGCGATTGGGACAGATACGCAGTATTTT. This translates into CASSLAPRAIGTDTQYF.

The chain combines TRBV4-3 with TRBJ1-2; D gene uncertain. CDR1 and CDR2 from the germline V gene are LGHNA and YSLEER. This CDR3 comprises 13 residues. Trimming cost V 1 base and J 4 bases, with 7 bases left between them. The CDR3 loop is CASSQGGLYGYTF. DNA for the CDR3: TGCGCCAGCAGCCAAGGCGGCCTCTATGGCTACACCTTC.

The gene calls are TRBV25-1 and TRBJ2-2; the D gene is possibly TRBD2 (5 bases). V was pared by 6 bases and J by 3 bases, with 11 bases between. Germline loops: CDR1 MGHDK, CDR2 SYGVNS. CDR3 size: 14 residues. The CDR3 sequence: CASRPREYTGELFF. The CDR3, as DNA: TGTGCCAGCAGACCAAGGGAGTACACCGGGGAGCTGTTTTTT.

V is TRBV27 and J is TRBJ1-5; D gene ambiguous. V was trimmed by 2 bases and J by 4 bases, leaving 9 bases between them. Germline V gene data show CDR1 as MNHEY and CDR2 as SMNVEV (reference sequence). CDR3 size: 14 residues. The CDR3 loop reads CASSLGRLNQPQHF. As DNA, the CDR3 is TGTGCCAGCAGTTTAGGCAGGTTGAATCAGCCCCAGCATTTT.

The chain employs TRBV30 and TRBJ1-1; 8 bases align to TRBD1. CDR3 length: 15 residues. V trimming: 2 bases; J trimming: 1 base; junction bases outside the gene matches: 6. Germline CDR1 is GTSNPN and CDR2 is SVGIG (reference sequence). CDR3 in DNA: TGTGCCTGGAGTCGTCAGGGGGCGAGGAACACTGAAGCTTTCTTT. Translated, it gives CAWSRQGARNTEAFF. The entire variable domain, with the rest obtained from reference TRBV30 and TRBJ1-1, is as follows: SQTIHQWPATLVQPVGSPLSLECTVEGTSNPNLYWYRQAAGRGLQLLFYSVGIGQISSEVPQNLSASRPQDRQFILSSKKLLLSDSGFYLCAWSRQGARNTEAFFGQGTRLTVV.

The chain employs TRBV19 and TRBJ2-7, with TRBD2 identical over 13 bases. J gave up 4 bases and V 6 bases, and 6 bases lay outside the gene matches. Germline-derived CDR1 and CDR2 are LNHDA and SQIVND (reference sequence). The CDR3 sequence is 15 residues long. In DNA, the CDR3 is TGTGCCAGTAGGGGACTAGCGGGACCGGGGTACGAGCAGTACTTC. It codes for CASRGLAGPGYEQYF.

The chain employs TRBV5-5 and TRBJ1-5; D unclear. The CDR3 is 13 amino acids. The V gene lost 1 base and the J gene lost 0 bases, with 2 bases spanning the gap. Germline V gene lookup returns CDR1 SGHKS and CDR2 YYEKEE (reference sequence). The CDR3 DNA reads TGTGCCAGCAGCTTGAGTAGCAATCAGCCCCAGCATTTT. This translates into CASSLSSNQPQHF. The whole variable domain, filled in from reference TRBV5-5 and TRBJ1-5, reads DAGVTQSPTHLIKTRGQQVTLRCSPISGHKSVSWYQQVLGQGPQFIFQYYEKEERGRGNFPDRFSARQFPNYSSELNVNALLLGDSALYLCASSLSSNQPQHFGDGTRLSIL.